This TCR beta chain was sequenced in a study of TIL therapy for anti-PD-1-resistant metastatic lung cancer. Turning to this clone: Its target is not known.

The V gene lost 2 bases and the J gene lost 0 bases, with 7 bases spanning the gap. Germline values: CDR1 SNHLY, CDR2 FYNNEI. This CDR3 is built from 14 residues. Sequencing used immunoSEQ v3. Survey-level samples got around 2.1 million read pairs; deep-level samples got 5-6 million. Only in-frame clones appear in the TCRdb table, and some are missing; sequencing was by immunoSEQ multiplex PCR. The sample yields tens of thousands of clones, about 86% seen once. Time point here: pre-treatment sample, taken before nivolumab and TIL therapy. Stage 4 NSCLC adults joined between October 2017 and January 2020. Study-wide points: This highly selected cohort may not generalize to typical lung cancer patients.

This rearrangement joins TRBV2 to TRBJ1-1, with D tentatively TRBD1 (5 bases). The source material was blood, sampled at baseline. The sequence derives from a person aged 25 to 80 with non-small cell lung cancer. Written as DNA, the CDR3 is TGTGCCAGCAGTGAAATGGGGCTGAACACTGAAGCTTTCTTT. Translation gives CASSEMGLNTEAFF.